This T cell receptor beta chain was recovered during a study of technical replicates of blood from a handful of donors. TCRdb's table, derived via immunoSEQ multiplex PCR, lists solely in-frame clones and lacks some. The sample consists of around 84,000 clones, 97% of them appearing once. CDR3 length: 18 residues. Per germline, CDR1 MGHRA and CDR2 YSYEKL. Trimming removed 3 bases at V and 5 bases at J, with 25 bases between. The chain combines TRBV4-1 with TRBJ1-1; no clear D gene. The sequence derives from a human donor in good health. Source material: T cells isolated from PBMCs. The CDR3 DNA sequence: TGCGCCAGCAGCCATGGCCTAAGGACTCTAGCTCCGAAGACTGAAGCTTTCTTT. It yields the protein CASSHGLRTLAPKTEAFF.